This T cell receptor (beta chain) was observed in a study of blood T cell repertoires in COVID-19. Study background: From the United States, Italy and Spain came samples of acute and convalescent COVID-19. Sources were T cells, B-cell-depleted T cells, or PBMCs; the material itself was cDNA or gDNA.

Clones were sequenced by immunoSEQ multiplex PCR, and TCRdb holds only the in-frame ones, with some missing. The table has over 300,000 clones, roughly 82% seen once. The CDR3 spans 14 residues. V was cut by 9 bases and J by 0 bases, with 12 bases left in between. Germline V gene lookup returns CDR1 WNHNN and CDR2 SYGVQD (reference sequence). The sequence was collected from a woman between 50 and 59 years old with acute or convalescent COVID-19. This rearrangement joins TRBV10-1 to TRBJ2-4, with a tentative D call TRBD2 (5 bases). Sequencing input: peripheral blood. DNA for the CDR3: TGCGCCAGTGAGGAGGTACTAGCCAAAAACATTCAGTACTTC. Its protein product is CASEEVLAKNIQYF.